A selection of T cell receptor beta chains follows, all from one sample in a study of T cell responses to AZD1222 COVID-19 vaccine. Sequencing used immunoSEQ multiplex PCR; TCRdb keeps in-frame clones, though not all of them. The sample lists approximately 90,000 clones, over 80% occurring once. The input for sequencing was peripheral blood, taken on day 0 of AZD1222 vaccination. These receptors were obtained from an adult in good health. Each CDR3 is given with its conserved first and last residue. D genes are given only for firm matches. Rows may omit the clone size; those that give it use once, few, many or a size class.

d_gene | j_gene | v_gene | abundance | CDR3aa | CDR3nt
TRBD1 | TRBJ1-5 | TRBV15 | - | CATSRRQGSLNPTQHF | TGTGCCACCAGCAGGAGACAGGGAAGCCTAAATCCGACCCAGCATTTT
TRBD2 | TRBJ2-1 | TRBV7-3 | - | CASSLTTGLAYNEQFF | TGTGCCAGCAGCTTAACGACGGGACTAGCTTACAATGAGCAGTTCTTC
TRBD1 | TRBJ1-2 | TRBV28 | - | CASSIPGQVYGYTF | TGTGCCAGCAGTATACCGGGACAGGTTTATGGCTACACCTTC
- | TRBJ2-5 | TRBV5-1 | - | CASSPGMYQETQYF | TGCGCCAGCAGCCCAGGGATGTACCAAGAGACCCAGTACTTC
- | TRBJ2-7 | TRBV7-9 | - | CASSSLETVSSYEQYF | TGTGCCAGCAGCTCCTTAGAGACTGTCAGCTCCTACGAGCAGTACTTC
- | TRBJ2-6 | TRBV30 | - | CAWVTGANVLTF | TGTGCCTGGGTCACCGGGGCCAACGTCCTGACTTTC
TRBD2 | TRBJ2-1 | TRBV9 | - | CASSGRTSGDNEQFF | TGTGCCAGCAGCGGGAGGACTAGCGGGGACAATGAGCAGTTCTTC
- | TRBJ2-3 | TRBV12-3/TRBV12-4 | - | CASSLADTQYF | TGTGCCAGCAGTTTAGCGGATACGCAGTATTTT
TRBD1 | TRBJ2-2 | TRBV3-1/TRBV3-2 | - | CASSRFRTLGQGRTGELFF | TGTGCCAGCAGCCGATTTCGTACCTTGGGACAGGGAAGGACCGGGGAGCTGTTTTTT
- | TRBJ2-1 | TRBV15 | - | CATSRVGGLEQFF | TGTGCCACCAGCAGAGTAGGGGGGCTTGAGCAGTTCTTC
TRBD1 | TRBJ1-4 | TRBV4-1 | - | CASSPSPGGINEKLFF | TGTGCCAGCAGCCCGTCACCAGGGGGGATTAATGAAAAACTGTTTTTT
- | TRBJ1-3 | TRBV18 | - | CASSPQRVDGNTIYF | TGTGCCAGCTCACCACAACGGGTAGACGGAAACACCATATATTTT
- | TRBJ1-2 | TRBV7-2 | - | CASSLSGGALQDGYTF | TGTGCCAGCAGCTTAAGTGGGGGAGCCTTACAGGATGGCTACACCTTC
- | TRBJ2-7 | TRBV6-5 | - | CASTPDGDWPYEQYF | TGTGCCAGCACTCCGGACGGAGATTGGCCCTACGAGCAGTACTTC
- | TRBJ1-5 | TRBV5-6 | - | CASSLGTMRSQPQHF | TGTGCCAGCAGCTTGGGGACAATGAGGAGTCAGCCCCAGCATTTT
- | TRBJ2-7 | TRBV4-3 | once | CASSQGTYKGAVHEQYF | TGCGCCAGCAGCCAAGGAACGTATAAAGGGGCTGTCCACGAGCAGTACTTC
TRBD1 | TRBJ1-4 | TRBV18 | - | CASSPAGQGNAKLFF | TGTGCCAGCTCACCGGCGGGACAGGGGAATGCGAAACTGTTTTTT
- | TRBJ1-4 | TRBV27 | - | CASSTRAIEKLFF | TGTGCCAGCAGTACTAGGGCGATTGAAAAACTGTTTTTT
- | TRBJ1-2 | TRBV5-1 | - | CASSRSLSVF | TGCGCCAGCAGTCGTAGCCTCTCTGTCTTC
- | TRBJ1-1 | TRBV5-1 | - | CASSLDVNTEAFF | TGCGCCAGCAGCTTGGATGTGAACACTGAAGCTTTCTTT
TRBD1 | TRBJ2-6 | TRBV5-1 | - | CASSLALRTGDGANVLTF | TGCGCCAGCAGCTTGGCGCTGAGGACAGGGGATGGGGCCAACGTCCTGACTTTC
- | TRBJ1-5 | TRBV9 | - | CASSVGSRAGQPQHF | TGTGCCAGCAGCGTAGGGAGTAGGGCGGGTCAGCCCCAGCATTTT
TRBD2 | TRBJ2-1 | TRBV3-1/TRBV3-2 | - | CASSGRTRVEQFF | TGTGCCAGCAGCGGAAGGACTAGGGTTGAGCAGTTCTTC
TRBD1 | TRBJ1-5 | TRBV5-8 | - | CASSLGDSLNQPQHF | TGTGCCAGCAGCTTGGGGGACAGCCTTAATCAGCCCCAGCATTTT
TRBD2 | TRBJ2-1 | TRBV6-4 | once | CASSMGLAGVYNEQFF | TGTGCCAGCAGTATGGGACTAGCGGGAGTCTACAATGAGCAGTTCTTC
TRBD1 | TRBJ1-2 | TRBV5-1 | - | CASSPGTGPLANYGYTF | TGCGCCAGCAGCCCGGGGACAGGACCCTTGGCTAACTATGGCTACACCTTC
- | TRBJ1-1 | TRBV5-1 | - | CASSLGRGGTEAFF | TGCGCCAGCAGCTTGGGACGGGGAGGGACTGAAGCTTTCTTT
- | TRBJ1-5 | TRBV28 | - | CASSSMSGERGNQPQHF | TGTGCCAGCAGTTCTATGTCAGGGGAAAGGGGCAATCAGCCCCAGCATTTT
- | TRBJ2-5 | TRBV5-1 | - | CASSLGAEETQYF | TGCGCCAGCAGCTTGGGGGCAGAAGAGACCCAGTACTTC
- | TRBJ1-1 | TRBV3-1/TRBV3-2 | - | CASTPGITEAFF | TGTGCCAGCACCCCAGGGATCACTGAAGCTTTCTTT
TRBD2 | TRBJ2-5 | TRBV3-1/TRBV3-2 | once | CASSQGYTGGETQYF | TGTGCCAGCAGCCAAGGATATACGGGGGGGGAGACCCAGTACTTC
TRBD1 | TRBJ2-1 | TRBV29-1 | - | CSVDQGAEQFF | TGCAGCGTTGATCAGGGGGCTGAGCAGTTCTTC
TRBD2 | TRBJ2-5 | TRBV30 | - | CAWSGLAEDQETQYF | TGTGCCTGGAGTGGACTAGCGGAGGACCAAGAGACCCAGTACTTC
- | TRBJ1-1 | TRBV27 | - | CASYSSGANTEAFF | TGTGCCAGCTATTCCTCAGGGGCGAACACTGAAGCTTTCTTT
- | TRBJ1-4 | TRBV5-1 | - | CASSPNRGGEKLFF | TGCGCCAGCAGCCCTAACCGAGGAGGTGAAAAACTGTTTTTT
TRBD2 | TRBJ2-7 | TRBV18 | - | CASSPQRLADYEQYF | TGTGCCAGCTCGCCCCAAAGACTAGCGGACTACGAGCAGTACTTC
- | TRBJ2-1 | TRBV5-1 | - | CASSPSYRGGEQFF | TGCGCCAGCAGCCCATCATACAGGGGAGGGGAGCAGTTCTTC
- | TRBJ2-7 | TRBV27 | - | CASSFVLASSYEQYF | TGTGCCAGCAGTTTCGTCCTAGCGAGCTCCTACGAGCAGTACTTC
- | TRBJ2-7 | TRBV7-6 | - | CASSLRGLPPPYEQYF | TGTGCCAGCAGCTTAAGGGGGTTACCACCGCCCTACGAGCAGTACTTC
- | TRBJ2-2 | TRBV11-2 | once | CASSTQPAGNTGELFF | TGTGCCAGCAGTACTCAACCAGCGGGGAACACCGGGGAGCTGTTTTTT
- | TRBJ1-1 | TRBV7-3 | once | CASSPSLGAFF | TGTGCCAGCAGCCCCTCATTGGGCGCTTTCTTT
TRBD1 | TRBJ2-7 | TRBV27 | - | CASSTGGAVYEQYF | TGTGCCAGCAGTACAGGGGGCGCGGTCTACGAGCAGTACTTC